Listed below are T cell receptor beta chains from one sample, sequenced in a study of blood T cell repertoires in COVID-19. Data came from immunoSEQ multiplex PCR; TCRdb stores just in-frame clones and leaves some out. The sample includes some 150,000 clones, 85% of them seen just once. The sequenced material came from peripheral blood. The source is a human donor with acute or convalescent COVID-19. The donor label of this sample is uncertain. CDR3s include the opening cysteine and the closing phenylalanine or tryptophan. The D gene is left open where the match is weak. Size is stated for part of the rows, as once, few or many counts, or as a class when the clone is expanded.

J,D,size,V,CDR3,DNA
TRBJ2-2,TRBD2,-,TRBV2,CASSESAGGPNTGELFF,TGTGCCAGCAGTGAAAGTGCGGGGGGGCCGAACACCGGGGAGCTGTTTTTT
TRBJ2-7,TRBD2,-,TRBV7-2,CASSLDYSRGAGGEQYF,TGTGCCAGCAGCTTAGACTACTCGCGGGGGGCCGGAGGGGAGCAGTACTTC
TRBJ2-7,TRBD1,-,TRBV5-4,CASRDRAHPYEQYF,TGTGCCAGCAGAGACAGGGCTCATCCCTACGAGCAGTACTTC
TRBJ1-5,-,once,TRBV6-1,CASSEWGGHSNQPQHF,TGTGCCAGCAGTGAATGGGGGGGTCATAGCAATCAGCCCCAGCATTTT
TRBJ1-2,-,-,TRBV2,CASTPGEPYGYTF,TGTGCCAGCACCCCCGGGGAGCCCTATGGCTACACCTTC
TRBJ1-5,TRBD1,-,TRBV6-5,CASRRGQGNQPQHF,TGTGCCAGCAGACGTGGACAGGGGAATCAGCCCCAGCATTTT
TRBJ1-6,-,-,TRBV28,CASSSPGEGYNSPLHF,TGTGCCAGCAGTTCACCGGGGGAGGGCTATAATTCACCCCTCCACTTT
TRBJ1-1,-,-,TRBV30,CAWGQKAEAFF,TGTGCCTGGGGACAGAAGGCTGAAGCTTTCTTT
TRBJ1-1,-,-,TRBV7-2,CASSLANRPPTEAFF,TGTGCCAGCAGCTTAGCGAACAGGCCACCTACTGAAGCTTTCTTT
TRBJ2-1,-,-,TRBV12-3/TRBV12-4,CASSFSREQFF,TGTGCCAGCAGTTTTTCGAGGGAGCAGTTCTTC
TRBJ1-2,TRBD1,-,TRBV19,CASQDRATSSYGYTF,TGTGCCAGCCAGGACAGGGCTACTAGTAGCTATGGCTACACCTTC
TRBJ1-1,TRBD1,-,TRBV4-3,CASSQGQERFTRGTEAFF,TGCGCCAGCAGCCAGGGACAGGAGAGGTTTACTCGGGGCACTGAAGCTTTCTTT
TRBJ2-3,-,-,TRBV6-6,CASSYSTRGGTQYF,TGTGCCAGCAGTTATTCGACTAGGGGCGGTACGCAGTATTTT
TRBJ1-2,TRBD1,-,TRBV9,CASNRDRASYGYTF,TGTGCCAGCAACCGGGACAGGGCATCTTATGGCTACACCTTC